This T cell receptor beta chain appears in the sequencing data of a study of chemoradiotherapy in HPV16-positive cancers. Concerning this clone itself: Its specificity is unknown.

The CDR3 has 16 amino acids. V was shortened by 1 base and J by 4 bases, with 16 bases between the two germline ends. Germline V lookup: CDR1 SGHDN, CDR2 FVKESK. Study outcomes and limitations: Candidate HPV-specific clones and E7-related TCR motifs grew in tumor during treatment.

Repertoires were sampled repeatedly during chemoradiotherapy. This table comes from immunoSEQ multiplex PCR, and its TCRdb copy is limited to in-frame clones, with some not included. This table has approximately 4,200 clones, approximately 84% appearing once. This chain connects TRBV14 to TRBJ2-5, with D hard to call. The specimen comprised tumor tissue, sampled from a patient who underwent chemoradiotherapy. The TCR was taken from a human donor with HPV-associated anogenital cancer. The CDR3 coding sequence is TGTGCCAGCAGCCAAGGGCTACCCGGCCTGGGAGAGACCCAGTACTTC. Translation gives CASSQGLPGLGETQYF.